What follows describes a single T cell receptor (beta chain). Its specificity is unknown. The ends lost 5 bases at V and 3 bases at J; junction bases unmatched: 4. The CDR3 has 13 residues. Germline-derived CDR1 and CDR2 are SGHRS and YFSETQ. This record comes from a study of CD8+ T cells in alopecia areata. As for the study in general: For treated patients, severity scores reflected the percentage of scalp area affected.

As to treatment: oral pan-JAK inhibitor, 5-10 mg twice daily. General study points: Across lesional scalp, and particularly alopecia totalis/universalis, clonality surpassed that of normal scalp. There were many expanded lesional clones persisting in scalp and blood during tofacitinib. Expanded CD8+ clones among the top 100, as well as scalp clonality, were significantly decreased by tofacitinib.

RNA extraction was followed by reverse transcription into cDNA, which acted as the sequencing template. Only in-frame clones appear in the TCRdb table, and some are missing; sequencing was by immunoSEQ multiplex PCR. The sample lists 270,000 or so clones, roughly 64% occurring once. Sample: CD4+ T cells sorted from blood, taken at week 24, from a patient treated with tofacitinib. This receptor was taken from a human donor with alopecia areata. The chain links TRBV5-1 to TRBJ1-1; TRBD1 matches at 7 bases. In DNA, the CDR3 is TGCGCCAGCAGGTATACAGGGGACACTGAAGCTTTCTTT. It yields the protein CASRYTGDTEAFF.